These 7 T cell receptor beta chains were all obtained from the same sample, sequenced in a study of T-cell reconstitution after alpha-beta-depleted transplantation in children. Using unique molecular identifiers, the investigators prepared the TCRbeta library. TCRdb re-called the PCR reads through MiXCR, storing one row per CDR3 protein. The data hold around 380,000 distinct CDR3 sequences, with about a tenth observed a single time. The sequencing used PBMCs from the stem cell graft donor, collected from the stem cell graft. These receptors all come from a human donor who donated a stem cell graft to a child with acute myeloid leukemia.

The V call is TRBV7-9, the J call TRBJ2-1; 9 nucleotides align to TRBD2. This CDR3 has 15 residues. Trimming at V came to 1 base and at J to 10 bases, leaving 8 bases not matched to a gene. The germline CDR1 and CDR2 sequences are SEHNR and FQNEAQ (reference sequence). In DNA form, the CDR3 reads TGTGCCAGCAGCTTAGGGGCTAGCGGGGCTGGAGAGCAGTTCTTC. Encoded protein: CASSLGASGAGEQFF.

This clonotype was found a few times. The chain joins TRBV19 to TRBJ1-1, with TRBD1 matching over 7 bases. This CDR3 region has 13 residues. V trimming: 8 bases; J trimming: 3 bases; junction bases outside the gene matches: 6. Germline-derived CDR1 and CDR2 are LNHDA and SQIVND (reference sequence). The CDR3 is CASGDSRDTEAFF. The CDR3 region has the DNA TGTGCCAGTGGGGACAGTAGGGACACTGAAGCTTTCTTT. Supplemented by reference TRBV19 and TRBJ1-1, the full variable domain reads DGGITQSPKYLFRKEGQNVTLSCEQNLNHDAMYWYRQDPGQGLRLIYYSQIVNDFQKGDIAEGYSVSREKKESFPLTVTSAQKNPTAFYLCASGDSRDTEAFFGQGTRLTVV.

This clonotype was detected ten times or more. CDR3 nucleotides: TGCAGTGCTAGAGATAACGGGTTTACCCCCAACACTGAAGCTTTCTTT. Protein sequence: CSARDNGFTPNTEAFF. J is TRBJ1-1 and V is TRBV20-1; D is unclear. Trimming cost V 0 bases and J 2 bases, with 16 bases left between them. The CDR3 consists of 16 residues. The germline gives CDR1 DFQATT, CDR2 SNEGSKA (reference sequence).

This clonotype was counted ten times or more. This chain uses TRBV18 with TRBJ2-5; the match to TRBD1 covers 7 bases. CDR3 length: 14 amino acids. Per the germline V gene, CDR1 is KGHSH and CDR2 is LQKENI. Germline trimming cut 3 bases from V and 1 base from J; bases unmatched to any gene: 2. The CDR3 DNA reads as TGTGCCAGCTCACCGGGACAGTCCCAAGAGACCCAGTACTTC. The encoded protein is CASSPGQSQETQYF.

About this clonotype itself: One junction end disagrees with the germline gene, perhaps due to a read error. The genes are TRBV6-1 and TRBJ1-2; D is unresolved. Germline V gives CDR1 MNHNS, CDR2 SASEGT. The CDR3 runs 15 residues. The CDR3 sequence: CASREDFSANYGYTF. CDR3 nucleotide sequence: TGTGCCAGCAGAGAAGACTTCTCCGCCAACTATGGCTACACCTTC.

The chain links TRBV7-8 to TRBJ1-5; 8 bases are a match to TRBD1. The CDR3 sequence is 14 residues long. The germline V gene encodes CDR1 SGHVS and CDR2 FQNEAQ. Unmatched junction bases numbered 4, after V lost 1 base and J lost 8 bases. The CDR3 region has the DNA TGTGCCAGCAGCTTAGGCAGGGGGCGCGAGCCCCAGCATTTT. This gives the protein CASSLGRGREPQHF.

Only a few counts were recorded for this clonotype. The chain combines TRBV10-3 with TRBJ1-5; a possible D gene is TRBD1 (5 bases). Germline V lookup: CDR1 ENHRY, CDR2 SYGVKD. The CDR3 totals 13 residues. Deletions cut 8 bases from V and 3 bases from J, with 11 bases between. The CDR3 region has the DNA TGTGCCATCGGGGGACGGCACAATCAGCCCCAGCATTTT. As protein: CAIGGRHNQPQHF.